This is a list of T cell receptor beta chains from one sample in a study of OX40 agonist ivuxolimab in advanced cancers. Assay used: immunoSEQ multiplex PCR; TCRdb lists only in-frame clones, some missing. The sample carries approximately 56,000 clones, 80% to 90% recorded once. The sequences come from CD4+ or CD8+ T cells sorted from blood, collected in a trial of the OX40 agonist ivuxolimab. Every receptor here comes from an adult with an advanced solid tumor such as melanoma, head and neck, liver or kidney cancer. CDR3s include the opening cysteine and the closing phenylalanine or tryptophan. D genes are given only for firm matches. Where a row states a size, it is once, few, many or the class of an expanded clone; other rows omit it.

abundance	v_gene	d_gene	j_gene	CDR3nt	CDR3aa
NA	TRBV5-1	NA	TRBJ2-4	TGCGCCAGCAGCTTGGCTGTGGGTGGCGGTGGGGGACGTCAGTACTTC	CASSLAVGGGGGRQYF
NA	TRBV11-3	TRBD2	TRBJ2-1	TGTGCCAGCAGCCAAACTAGCGGAGGGGACAATGAGCAGTTCTTC	CASSQTSGGDNEQFF
NA	TRBV28	NA	TRBJ1-1	TGTGCCAGCAAGGAGGACAAAAACACTGAAGCTTTCTTT	CASKEDKNTEAFF
NA	TRBV18	NA	TRBJ2-2	TGTGCCAGCTCACCGAGGGGGACACAAAACACCGGGGAGCTGTTTTTT	CASSPRGTQNTGELFF
NA	TRBV6-4	NA	TRBJ1-3	TGTGCCAGCAGTGCGGGTATCGGAAACACCATATATTTT	CASSAGIGNTIYF
NA	TRBV7-2	NA	TRBJ2-5	TGTGCCAGCAGCCCGGGACACTACCAAGAGACCCAGTACTTC	CASSPGHYQETQYF
once	TRBV6-6	NA	TRBJ1-5	TGTGCCAGCAGGGGGTCTAGCAATCAGCCCCAGCATTTT	CASRGSSNQPQHF
NA	TRBV11-2	NA	TRBJ2-1	TGTGCCAGCAGCGCTGCGGGGGCTAGCGGAGACAATGAGCAGTTCTTC	CASSAAGASGDNEQFF
NA	TRBV7-9	TRBD1	TRBJ2-5	TGTGCCAGCAGCTTAGCAGGGGGCAGGGAGACCCAGTACTTC	CASSLAGGRETQYF
NA	TRBV7-2	TRBD1	TRBJ2-5	TGTGCCAGCAGATCGCGACAGGGGCGAGAGACCCAGTACTTC	CASRSRQGRETQYF
NA	TRBV10-3	TRBD2	TRBJ2-7	TGTGCCATCAGTGAGTCTGCTAGCGGGAGTTCCTACGAGCAGTACTTC	CAISESASGSSYEQYF
NA	TRBV4-2	NA	TRBJ2-6	TGTGCCAGCAGCCCACAATGGGGTTCCTCTGGGGCCAACGTCCTGACTTTC	CASSPQWGSSGANVLTF
NA	TRBV7-2	NA	TRBJ1-5	TGTGCCAGCAGCTCTACAGATCTTAGCAATCAGCCCCAGCATTTT	CASSSTDLSNQPQHF
NA	TRBV28	NA	TRBJ1-6	TGTGCCAGCAGCCTTTACAGGCCCGACTTAGGGTCCTATAATTCACCCCTCCACTTT	CASSLYRPDLGSYNSPLHF
NA	TRBV4-1	NA	TRBJ1-2	TGCGCCAGCAGCCAACTTACAGGACGGACAGACTATGGCTACACCTTC	CASSQLTGRTDYGYTF
NA	TRBV7-6	TRBD1	TRBJ1-4	TGTGCCAGCAGCCAGAGGACAGGGCAAGGTGAAAAACTGTTTTTT	CASSQRTGQGEKLFF
few	TRBV19	NA	TRBJ1-1	TGTGCCAGTAGTCCCCTTGGGACTGAAGCTTTCTTT	CASSPLGTEAFF
NA	TRBV2	NA	TRBJ1-2	TGTGCCAGCATACAGGCCCCTTTGGGGGAAGGCTACACCTTC	CASIQAPLGEGYTF
NA	TRBV29-1	NA	TRBJ1-5	TGCAGCGTTCAACAGGGCGGCAATCAGCCCCAGCATTTT	CSVQQGGNQPQHF
once	TRBV5-1	NA	TRBJ1-2	TGCGCCAGCAGCTTGCTCCCGGGGACGGACTGTGGCTACACCTTC	CASSLLPGTDCGYTF
NA	TRBV10-1	NA	TRBJ2-7	TGCGCCAGCCCCGACTGCCAAGGGGGGACCTACGAGCAGTACTTC	CASPDCQGGTYEQYF
NA	TRBV2	TRBD2	TRBJ2-1	TGTGCCAGTAGACTAGCGGGGGGGGTGTATGAGCAGTTCTTC	CASRLAGGVYEQFF
few	TRBV7-9	NA	TRBJ1-6	TGTGCCAGCAGCTTCAGAGATTCACCCCTCCACTTT	CASSFRDSPLHF
NA	TRBV18	TRBD2	TRBJ2-1	TGTGCCAGCTCACCTAGGACTAGCGACTACAATGAGCAGTTCTTC	CASSPRTSDYNEQFF
NA	TRBV7-2	NA	TRBJ2-2	TGTGCCAGCAGCCCGACAGCGGAGAGACGGTACACCGGGGAGCTGTTTTTT	CASSPTAERRYTGELFF
once	TRBV19	NA	TRBJ1-1	TGTGCCAGTAGTATGGTGGGGATGAACACTGAAGCTTTCTTT	CASSMVGMNTEAFF
once	TRBV6-1	NA	TRBJ1-6	TGTGCCAGCAGACCCGTAGGGGCAGGTAATTCACCCCTCCACTTT	CASRPVGAGNSPLHF
NA	TRBV5-5	NA	TRBJ2-2	TGTGCCAGCAGCTCGGCACCCTTGAACACCGGGGAGCTGTTTTTT	CASSSAPLNTGELFF
NA	TRBV6-1	NA	TRBJ1-5	TGTGCCAGCAGGGGACTCAATCAGCCCCAGCATTTT	CASRGLNQPQHF
NA	TRBV27	NA	TRBJ2-5	TGTGCCACCGCGAAGGGGCCTCATGAAGAGACCCAGTACTTC	CATAKGPHEETQYF
once	TRBV5-6	TRBD2	TRBJ2-7	TGTGCCAGCAGCTCAACTAGCGGGAGAACCCCTTGGGAGCAGTACTTC	CASSSTSGRTPWEQYF
NA	TRBV7-1	TRBD1	TRBJ1-4	TGTGCCAGCAGTCCAAGGACAGGGCAGTGGGAAAAACTGTTTTTT	CASSPRTGQWEKLFF
NA	TRBV11-2	TRBD1	TRBJ2-7	TGTGCCAGCAGCTTATTAGGGCAGGGGGACTCCTACGAGCAGTACTTC	CASSLLGQGDSYEQYF
NA	TRBV11-2	TRBD1	TRBJ1-1	TGTGCCAGCAGCTTCCGGACAGGGATAACTGAAGCTTTCTTT	CASSFRTGITEAFF
NA	TRBV6-1	NA	TRBJ1-6	TGTGCCAGCAGTGAGGGGGGGGGATGGGGTTCACCCCTCCACTTT	CASSEGGGWGSPLHF
NA	TRBV28	NA	TRBJ2-3	TGTGCCAGCCTTACAGGGAGCACAGATACGCAGTATTTT	CASLTGSTDTQYF
NA	TRBV4-2	TRBD1	TRBJ1-1	TGTGCCAGCAGCCAGGGACAGGTCGACACTGAAGCTTTCTTT	CASSQGQVDTEAFF
NA	TRBV5-1	NA	TRBJ2-7	TGCGCCAGCAAGGGAGGACAGAGTAACTACGAGCAGTACTTC	CASKGGQSNYEQYF
NA	TRBV5-4	TRBD1	TRBJ1-4	TGTGCCAGCATCCCGGACAGGGTAAGAGAAAAACTGTTTTTT	CASIPDRVREKLFF
medium-sized	TRBV11-2	TRBD1	TRBJ1-1	TGTGCCAGCAGCCTCAGGGCGGACAGGATGAACACTGAAGCTTTCTTT	CASSLRADRMNTEAFF
NA	TRBV7-9	NA	TRBJ1-3	TGTGCCAGCAGCTCCGAGGGGGGTCGATTCTCTGGAAACACCATATATTTT	CASSSEGGRFSGNTIYF
NA	TRBV5-8	TRBD1	TRBJ1-2	TGTGCCAGCAGCCGGACAGGGGGCGACTATGGCTACACCTTC	CASSRTGGDYGYTF
NA	TRBV7-8	TRBD1	TRBJ1-1	TGTGCCAGCAGCATGGGACAGAAGAACACTGAAGCTTTCTTT	CASSMGQKNTEAFF
NA	TRBV2	TRBD2	TRBJ2-1	TGTGCCAGCAGCGGATCGTCTAGCGGGGATCCCTACAATGAGCAGTTCTTC	CASSGSSSGDPYNEQFF
NA	TRBV18	NA	TRBJ1-3	TGTGCCAGCTCACCACCGAACAGGGACCAAATCGGAAACACCATATATTTT	CASSPPNRDQIGNTIYF
NA	TRBV7-2	TRBD1	TRBJ1-2	TGTGCCAGCAGCTTGGGACAGGGCGATACCTATGGCTACACCTTC	CASSLGQGDTYGYTF
NA	TRBV30	NA	TRBJ2-7	TGTGCCTGGAGCGGGATCCGTGGCTCCTACGAGCAGTACTTC	CAWSGIRGSYEQYF
NA	TRBV5-1	NA	TRBJ2-5	TGCGCCAGCAGCCCCAGACTAGTTCAAGAGACCCAGTACTTC	CASSPRLVQETQYF
NA	TRBV7-2	NA	TRBJ2-1	TGTGCCAGCAGCCCCCAACGGGGGAATGAGCAGTTCTTC	CASSPQRGNEQFF
NA	TRBV18	TRBD1	TRBJ1-3	TGTGCCAGCTCACCTGGGACAGGGGCAGGAAACACCATATATTTT	CASSPGTGAGNTIYF